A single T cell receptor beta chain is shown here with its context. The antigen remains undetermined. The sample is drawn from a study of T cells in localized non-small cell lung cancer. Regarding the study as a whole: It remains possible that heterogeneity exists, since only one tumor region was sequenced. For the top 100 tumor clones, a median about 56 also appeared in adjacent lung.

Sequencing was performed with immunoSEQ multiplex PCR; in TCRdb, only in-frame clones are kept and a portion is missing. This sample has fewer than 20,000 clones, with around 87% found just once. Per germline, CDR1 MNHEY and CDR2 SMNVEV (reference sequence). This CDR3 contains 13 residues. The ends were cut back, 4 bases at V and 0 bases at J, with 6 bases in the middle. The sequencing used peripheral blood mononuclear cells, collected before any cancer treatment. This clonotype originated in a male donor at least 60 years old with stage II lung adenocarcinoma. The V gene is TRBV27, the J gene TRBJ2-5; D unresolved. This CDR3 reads CASSWSYQETQYF. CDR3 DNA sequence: TGTGCCAGCAGTTGGTCGTACCAAGAGACCCAGTACTTC.